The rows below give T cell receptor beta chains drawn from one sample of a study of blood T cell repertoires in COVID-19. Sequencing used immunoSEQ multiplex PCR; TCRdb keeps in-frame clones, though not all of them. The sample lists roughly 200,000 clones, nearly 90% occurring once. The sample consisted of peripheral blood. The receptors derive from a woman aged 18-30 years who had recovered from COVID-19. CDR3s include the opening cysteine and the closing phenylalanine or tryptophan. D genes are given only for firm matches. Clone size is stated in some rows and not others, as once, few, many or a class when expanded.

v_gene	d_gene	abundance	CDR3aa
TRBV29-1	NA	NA	CSVATEMNTEAFF
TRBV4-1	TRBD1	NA	CASSQVGSRGTYEQYF
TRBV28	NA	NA	CASSVGQHYGYTF
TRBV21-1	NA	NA	CASSKLTGAVTEAFF
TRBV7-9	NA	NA	CATTLVVTGRYGYTF
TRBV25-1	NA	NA	CASSDRLRDMNEKLFF
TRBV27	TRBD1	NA	CASSLLRDRAAYGYTF
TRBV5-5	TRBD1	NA	CASSSLARTGIRSHNEQFF
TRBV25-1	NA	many	CASSEYQEAFF
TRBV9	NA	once	CASSVAGYEQYF